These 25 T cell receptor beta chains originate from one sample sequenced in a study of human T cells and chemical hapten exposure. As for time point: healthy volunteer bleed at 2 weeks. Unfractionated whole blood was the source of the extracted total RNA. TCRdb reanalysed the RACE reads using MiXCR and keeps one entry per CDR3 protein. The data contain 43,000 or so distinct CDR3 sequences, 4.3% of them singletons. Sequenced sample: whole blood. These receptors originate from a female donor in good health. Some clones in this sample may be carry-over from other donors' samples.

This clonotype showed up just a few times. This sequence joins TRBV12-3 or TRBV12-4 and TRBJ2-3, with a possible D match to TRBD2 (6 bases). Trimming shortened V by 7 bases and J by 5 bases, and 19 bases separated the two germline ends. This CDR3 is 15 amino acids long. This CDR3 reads CASNPSSGGVDTQYF. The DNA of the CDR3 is TGTGCCAGCAACCCGTCTTCCGGGGGAGTAGATACGCAGTATTTT.

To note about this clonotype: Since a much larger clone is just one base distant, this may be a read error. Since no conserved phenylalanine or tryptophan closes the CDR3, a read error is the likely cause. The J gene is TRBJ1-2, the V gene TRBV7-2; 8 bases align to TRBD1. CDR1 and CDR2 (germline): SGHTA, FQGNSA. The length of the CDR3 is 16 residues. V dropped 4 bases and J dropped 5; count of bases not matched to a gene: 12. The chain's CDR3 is CASSYQGARRSYGYTL. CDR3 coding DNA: TGTGCCAGCAGCTACCAGGGGGCGCGGAGGAGTTATGGCTACACCCTC.

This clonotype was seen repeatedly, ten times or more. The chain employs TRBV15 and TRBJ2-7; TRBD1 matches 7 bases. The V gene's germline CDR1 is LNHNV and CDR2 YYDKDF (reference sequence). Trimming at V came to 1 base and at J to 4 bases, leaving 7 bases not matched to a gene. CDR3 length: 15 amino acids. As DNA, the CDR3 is TGTGCCACCAGCAGAGTCCCAGGGGGTATTTACGAGCAGTACTTC. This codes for CATSRVPGGIYEQYF.

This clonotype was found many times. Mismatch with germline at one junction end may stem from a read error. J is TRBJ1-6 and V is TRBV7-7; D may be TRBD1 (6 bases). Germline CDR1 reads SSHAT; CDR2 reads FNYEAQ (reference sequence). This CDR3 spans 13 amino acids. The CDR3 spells CASSLDRNSPLHF. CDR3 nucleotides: TGTGCTAGCAGCTTGGACAGAAATTCACCCCTCCACTTT.

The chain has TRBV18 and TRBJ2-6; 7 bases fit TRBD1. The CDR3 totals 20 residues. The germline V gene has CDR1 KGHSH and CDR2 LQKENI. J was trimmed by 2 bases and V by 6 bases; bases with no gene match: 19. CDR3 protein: CASSQRRDSLKGTGANVLTF. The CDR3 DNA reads TGTGCCAGCTCGCAGCGTAGGGACAGCCTGAAGGGGACTGGGGCCAACGTCCTGACTTTC. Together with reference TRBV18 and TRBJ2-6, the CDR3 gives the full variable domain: NAGVMQNPRHLVRRRGQEARLRCSPMKGHSHVYWYRQLPEEGLKFMVYLQKENIIDESGMPKERFSAEFPKEGPSILRIQQVVRGDSAAYFCASSQRRDSLKGTGANVLTFGAGSRLTVL.

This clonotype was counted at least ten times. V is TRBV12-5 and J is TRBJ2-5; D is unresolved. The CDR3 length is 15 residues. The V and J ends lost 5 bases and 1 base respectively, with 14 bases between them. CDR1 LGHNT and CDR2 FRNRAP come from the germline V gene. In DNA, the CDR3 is TGTGCTAGTGGTAGTTGGACGGAATCCCAAGAGACCCAGTACTTC. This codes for CASGSWTESQETQYF.

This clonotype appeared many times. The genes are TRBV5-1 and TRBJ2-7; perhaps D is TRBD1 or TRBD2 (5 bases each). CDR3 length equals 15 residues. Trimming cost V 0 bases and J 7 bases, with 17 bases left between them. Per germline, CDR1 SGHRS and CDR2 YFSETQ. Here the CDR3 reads CASSLAAGSYMEQYF. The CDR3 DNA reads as TGCGCCAGCAGCTTGGCGGCAGGGAGCTACATGGAGCAGTACTTC.

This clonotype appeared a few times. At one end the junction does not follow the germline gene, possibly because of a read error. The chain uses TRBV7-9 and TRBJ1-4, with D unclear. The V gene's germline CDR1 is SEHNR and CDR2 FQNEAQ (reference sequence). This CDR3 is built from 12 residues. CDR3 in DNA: TGTGCCAGCAGTCTCACGGAGTACTTGCCCATATTT. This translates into CASSLTEYLPIF.

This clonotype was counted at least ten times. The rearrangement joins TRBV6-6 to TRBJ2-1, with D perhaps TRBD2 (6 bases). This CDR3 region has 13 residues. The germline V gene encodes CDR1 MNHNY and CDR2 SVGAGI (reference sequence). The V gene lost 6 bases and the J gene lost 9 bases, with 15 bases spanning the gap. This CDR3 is CASSPRLVGEQFF. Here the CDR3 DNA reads TGTGCCAGCAGCCCTCGACTAGTTGGTGAGCAGTTCTTC.

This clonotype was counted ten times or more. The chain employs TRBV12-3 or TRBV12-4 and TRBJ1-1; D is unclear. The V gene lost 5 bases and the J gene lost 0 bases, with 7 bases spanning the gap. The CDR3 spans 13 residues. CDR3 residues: CASSMGMNTEAFF. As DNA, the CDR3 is TGTGCCAGCAGTATGGGAATGAACACTGAAGCTTTCTTT.

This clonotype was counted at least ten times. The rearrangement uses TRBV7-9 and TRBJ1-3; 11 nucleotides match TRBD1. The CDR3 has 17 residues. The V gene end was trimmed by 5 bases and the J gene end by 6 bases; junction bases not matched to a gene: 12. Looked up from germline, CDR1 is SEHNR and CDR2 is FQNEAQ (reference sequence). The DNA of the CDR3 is TGTGCCAGCAGCCCCCAAATGGGACAGGGGGGCCCAAACACCATATATTTT. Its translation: CASSPQMGQGGPNTIYF.

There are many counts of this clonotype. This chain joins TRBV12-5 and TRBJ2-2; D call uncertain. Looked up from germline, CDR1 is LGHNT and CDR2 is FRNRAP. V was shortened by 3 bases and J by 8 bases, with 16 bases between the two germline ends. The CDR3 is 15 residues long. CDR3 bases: TGTGCTAGTGGTTTATCAAGAGTTTGGAGAGGGGAGCTGTTTTTT. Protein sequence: CASGLSRVWRGELFF.

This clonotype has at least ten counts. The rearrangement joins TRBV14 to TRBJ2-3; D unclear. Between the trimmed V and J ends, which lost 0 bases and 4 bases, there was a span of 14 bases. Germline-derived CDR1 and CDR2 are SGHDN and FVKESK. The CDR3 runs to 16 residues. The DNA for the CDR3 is TGTGCCAGCAGCCAAGATATCGAACCTATCGCAGATACGCAGTATTTT. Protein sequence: CASSQDIEPIADTQYF.

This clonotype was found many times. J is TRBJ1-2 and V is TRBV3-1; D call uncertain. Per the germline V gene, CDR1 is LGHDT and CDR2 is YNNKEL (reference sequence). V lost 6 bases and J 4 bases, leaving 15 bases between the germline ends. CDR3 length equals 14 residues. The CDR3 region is CASSHGPSSYGYTF. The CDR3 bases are TGTGCCAGCAGTCATGGGCCTAGCTCCTATGGCTACACCTTC. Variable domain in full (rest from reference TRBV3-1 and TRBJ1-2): DTAVSQTPKYLVTQMGNDKSIKCEQNLGHDTMYWYKQDSKKFLKIMFSYNNKELIINETVPNRFSPKSPDKAHLNLHINSLELGDSAVYFCASSHGPSSYGYTFGSGTRLTVV.

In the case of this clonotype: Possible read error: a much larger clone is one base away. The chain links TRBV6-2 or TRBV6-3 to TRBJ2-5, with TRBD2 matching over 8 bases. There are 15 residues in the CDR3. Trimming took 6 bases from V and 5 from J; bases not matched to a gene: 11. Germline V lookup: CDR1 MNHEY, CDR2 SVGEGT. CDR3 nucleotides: TGTGCCAGCAGGGTCGGACCAGCGGGGGTGGAGACCCAGTACTTC. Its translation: CASRVGPAGVETQYF.

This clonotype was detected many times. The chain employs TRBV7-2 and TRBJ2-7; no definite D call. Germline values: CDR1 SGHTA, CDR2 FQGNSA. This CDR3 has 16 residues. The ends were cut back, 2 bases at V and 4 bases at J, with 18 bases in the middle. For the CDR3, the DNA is TGTGCCAGCAGCTTAAGTCCAGGACCCGCGGCGTACGAGCAGTACTTC. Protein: CASSLSPGPAAYEQYF.

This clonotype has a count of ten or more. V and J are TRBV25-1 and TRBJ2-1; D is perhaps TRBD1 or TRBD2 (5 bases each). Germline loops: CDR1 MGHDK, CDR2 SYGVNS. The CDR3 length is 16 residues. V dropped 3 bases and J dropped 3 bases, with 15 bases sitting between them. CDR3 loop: CASSDSSGTDYNEQFF. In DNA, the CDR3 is TGTGCCAGCAGTGATTCCTCGGGGACGGACTACAATGAGCAGTTCTTC.

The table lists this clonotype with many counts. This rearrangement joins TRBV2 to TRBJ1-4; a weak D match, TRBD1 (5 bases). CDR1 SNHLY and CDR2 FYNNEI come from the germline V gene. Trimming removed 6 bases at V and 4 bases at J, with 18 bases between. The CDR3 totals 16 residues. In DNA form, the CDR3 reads TGTGCCAGCAGAAGGACGAGGGGAGACTTTAATGAAAAACTGTTTTTT. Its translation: CASRRTRGDFNEKLFF. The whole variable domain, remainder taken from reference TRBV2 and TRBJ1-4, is EPEVTQTPSHQVTQMGQEVILRCVPISNHLYFYWYRQILGQKVEFLVSFYNNEISEKSEIFDDQFSVERPDGSNFTLKIRSTKLEDSAMYFCASRRTRGDFNEKLFFGSGTQLSVL.

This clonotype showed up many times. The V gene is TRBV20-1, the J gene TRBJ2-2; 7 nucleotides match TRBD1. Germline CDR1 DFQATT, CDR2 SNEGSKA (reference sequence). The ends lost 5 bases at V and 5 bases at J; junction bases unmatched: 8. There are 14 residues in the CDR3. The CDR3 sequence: CSARTGMETGELFF. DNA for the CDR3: TGCAGTGCTCGGACAGGAATGGAAACCGGGGAGCTGTTTTTT.

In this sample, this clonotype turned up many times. The CDR3 protein is CASSPRRTSGGHAAFSTDTQYF. In nucleotides, the CDR3 is TGTGCCAGCAGCCCCCGCCGGACTAGCGGGGGACACGCGGCTTTCAGCACAGATACGCAGTATTTT. The rearrangement links TRBV7-2 to TRBJ2-3; 13 bases line up with TRBD2. Germline loops: CDR1 SGHTA, CDR2 FQGNSA. CDR3 length equals 22 residues. With 5 bases clipped from V and 0 bases from J, the junction kept 20 bases outside the gene matches.

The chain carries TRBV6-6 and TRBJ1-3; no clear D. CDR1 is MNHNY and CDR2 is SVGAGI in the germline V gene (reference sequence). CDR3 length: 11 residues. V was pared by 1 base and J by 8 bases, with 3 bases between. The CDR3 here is CASSYFDTIYF. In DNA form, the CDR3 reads TGTGCCAGCAGTTACTTTGACACCATATATTTT.

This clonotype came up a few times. CDR3 region: CSVGTGGEDEQYF. As DNA, the CDR3 is TGCAGCGTGGGGACAGGGGGCGAGGACGAGCAGTACTTC. The chain uses TRBV29-1 and TRBJ2-7, with 12 bases identical to TRBD1. The length of the CDR3 is 13 residues. Germline trimming cut 6 bases from V and 5 bases from J; bases unmatched to any gene: 5. Looked up from germline, CDR1 is SQVTM and CDR2 is ANQGSEA.

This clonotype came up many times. The CDR3 loop reads CASSLDPTSTDTQYF. The DNA for the CDR3 is TGCGCCAGCAGCTTGGATCCGACTAGCACAGATACGCAGTATTTT. This chain joins TRBV5-1 and TRBJ2-3; D not resolved. CDR3 length equals 15 residues. Trimming removed 0 bases from V and 0 bases from J, with 8 bases in between. Germline CDR1 SGHRS, CDR2 YFSETQ.

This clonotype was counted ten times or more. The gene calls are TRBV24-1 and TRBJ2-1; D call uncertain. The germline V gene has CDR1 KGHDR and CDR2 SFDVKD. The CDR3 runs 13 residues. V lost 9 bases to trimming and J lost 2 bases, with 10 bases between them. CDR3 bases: TGTGCCACCTCTGAGTATCCCTACAATGAGCAGTTCTTC. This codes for CATSEYPYNEQFF.

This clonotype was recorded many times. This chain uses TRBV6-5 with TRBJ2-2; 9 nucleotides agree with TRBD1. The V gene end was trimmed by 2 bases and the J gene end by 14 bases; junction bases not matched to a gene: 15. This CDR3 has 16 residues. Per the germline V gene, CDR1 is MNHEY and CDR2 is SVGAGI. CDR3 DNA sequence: TGTGCCAGCAGTTACCCCTCGGGACAGGGAGGGTGGAAACTGTTTTTT. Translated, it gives CASSYPSGQGGWKLFF.